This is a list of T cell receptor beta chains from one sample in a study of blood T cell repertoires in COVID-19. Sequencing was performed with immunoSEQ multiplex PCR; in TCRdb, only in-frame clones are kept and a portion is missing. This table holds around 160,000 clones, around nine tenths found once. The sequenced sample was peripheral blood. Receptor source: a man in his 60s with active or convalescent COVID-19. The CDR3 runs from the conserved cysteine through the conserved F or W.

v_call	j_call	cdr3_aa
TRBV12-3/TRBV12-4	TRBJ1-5	CASGGQFNQPQHF
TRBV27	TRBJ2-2	CASSFVRGAPAGTGELFF
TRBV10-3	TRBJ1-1	CAISPGTGTNTEAFF
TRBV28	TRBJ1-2	CASSLIAGGRNYGYTF
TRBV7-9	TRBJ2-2	CASSIPNRANTGELFF
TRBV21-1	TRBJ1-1	CASNKGSGGGTEAFF
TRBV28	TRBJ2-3	CASSPRPGRGSTDTQYF
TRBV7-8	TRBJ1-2	CASSLAAGRGYTF
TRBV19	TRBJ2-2	CASSTIGTGGNGELFF
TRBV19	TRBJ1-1	CASSTLTGGRTEAFF
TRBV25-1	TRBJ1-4	CASKDSATNEKLFF
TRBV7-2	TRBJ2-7	CASTPVGVREQYF
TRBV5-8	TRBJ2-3	CASSLGSRETQYF
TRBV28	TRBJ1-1	CASSTVNTEAFF
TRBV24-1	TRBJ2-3	CATGEGDTQYF
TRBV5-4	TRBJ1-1	CASSLSAGQTEAFF